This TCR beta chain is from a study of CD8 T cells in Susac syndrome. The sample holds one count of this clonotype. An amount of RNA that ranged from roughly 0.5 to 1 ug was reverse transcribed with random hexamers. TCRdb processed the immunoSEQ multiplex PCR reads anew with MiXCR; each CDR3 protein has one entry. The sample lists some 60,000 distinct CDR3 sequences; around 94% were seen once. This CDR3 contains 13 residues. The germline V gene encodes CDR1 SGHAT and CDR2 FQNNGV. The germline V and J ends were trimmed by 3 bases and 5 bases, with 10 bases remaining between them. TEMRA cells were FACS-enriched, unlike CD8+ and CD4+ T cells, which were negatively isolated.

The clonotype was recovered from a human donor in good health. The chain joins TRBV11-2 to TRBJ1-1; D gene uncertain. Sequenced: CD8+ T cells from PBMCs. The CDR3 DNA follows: TGTGCCAGCAGCTTGATTGTAGGAACTGAAGCTTTCTTT. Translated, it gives CASSLIVGTEAFF. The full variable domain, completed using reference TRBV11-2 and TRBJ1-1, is EAGVAQSPRYKIIEKRQSVAFWCNPISGHATLYWYQQILGQGPKLLIQFQNNGVVDDSQLPKDRFSAERLKGVDSTLKIQPAKLEDSAVYLCASSLIVGTEAFFGQGTRLTVV.